This is a list of T cell receptor beta chains from one sample in a study of T cells after yellow fever vaccination. TCRdb independently ran MiXCR on the 5' RACE reads; one entry per CDR3 protein. The table lists about 580,000 distinct CDR3 sequences, roughly a sixth of them singletons, with 17% in the top ten. The material was PBMCs, obtained about 5 days after the first yellow fever vaccination. The receptors shown here come from a man aged 18 to 30 who received the YFV17D yellow fever vaccine. Each CDR3 is given with its conserved first and last residue. Fields, in order: J gene, V gene, D gene, clone size, CDR3 DNA, CDR3 protein. D genes are given only for firm matches. Clone size, where shown, is once, few, many, or a class for clones that have expanded.

TRBJ1-2	TRBV4-2	NA	few	TGTGCCAGCATGGGGGTGGCCGGGGACGCCAGGAGCTACACCTTC	CASMGVAGDARSYTF
TRBJ2-7	TRBV5-1	NA	few	TGCGCCAGCAGCTTATTCGGGCAGGGCTACGAGCAGTACTTC	CASSLFGQGYEQYF
TRBJ1-4	TRBV7-2	NA	many	TGTGCCAGCAGCTTAGGACCGAATGAAAAACTGTTTTTT	CASSLGPNEKLFF
TRBJ2-7	TRBV12-3/TRBV12-4	NA	few	TGTGCCAGCAGGGCAGGGTTGGGCTCCTACGAGCAGTACTTC	CASRAGLGSYEQYF
TRBJ1-6	TRBV5-1	NA	NA	TGCGCCAGCAGCTCGGCCCGTAATTCACCCCTCCACTTT	CASSSARNSPLHF
TRBJ1-5	TRBV6-5	NA	few	TGTGCCAGCAGTTACCGTGGGGCTCGGCAGCCCCAGCATTTT	CASSYRGARQPQHF
TRBJ1-5	TRBV16	NA	few	TGTGCCAGCAGCCGCGACAGGATCAATCAGCCCCAGCATTTT	CASSRDRINQPQHF
TRBJ2-6	TRBV27	TRBD1	NA	TGTGCCAGCAGTTTCTCGGGACAGGGTCGTGGGGCCAACGTCCTGACTTTC	CASSFSGQGRGANVLTF
TRBJ2-1	TRBV4-1	NA	NA	TGCGCCAGCAGCCCACGGGGCCTGAATGGGGGTGAGCAGTTCTTC	CASSPRGLNGGEQFF
TRBJ2-5	TRBV7-2	TRBD2	NA	TGTGCCAGCAGCGCGACTAGCGGGCAAGAGACCCAGTACTTC	CASSATSGQETQYF
TRBJ1-2	TRBV27	NA	few	TGTGCCAGCAGTTTGCGGGAGGGGTATAGCTATGGCTACACCTTC	CASSLREGYSYGYTF
TRBJ2-1	TRBV6-2/TRBV6-3	TRBD1	once	TGTGCCACCTACGAGGGGGACAGGGGGCTCAATGAGCAGTTCTTC	CATYEGDRGLNEQFF
TRBJ2-2	TRBV28	NA	NA	TGTGCCAGCAGTTTCGGAGGAGAAAACACCGGGGAGCTGTTTTTT	CASSFGGENTGELFF
TRBJ2-6	TRBV6-1	NA	few	TGTGCCAGCAAGGGCGCGGAGGCTGGGGCCAACGTCCTGACTTTC	CASKGAEAGANVLTF
TRBJ2-3	TRBV6-5	NA	NA	TGTGCCAGCAGTTACCCTCCAGATACGCAGTATTTT	CASSYPPDTQYF
TRBJ1-3	TRBV24-1	NA	few	TGTGCCACCAGTGAATCTGGGGCTGGAAACACCATATATTTT	CATSESGAGNTIYF
TRBJ2-2	TRBV20-1	NA	few	TGCAGTGCTGGGACGTCCCCCGGGGAGCTGTTTTTT	CSAGTSPGELFF
TRBJ2-5	TRBV3-1	TRBD1	few	TGTGCCAGCAGCCCCCAACCGACAGGGGTTGAGACCCAGTACTTC	CASSPQPTGVETQYF
TRBJ2-5	TRBV9	NA	NA	TGTGCCAGCAGCGTAGCAACGGGAGACACCCTGGGGACCCAGTACTTC	CASSVATGDTLGTQYF
TRBJ2-3	TRBV12-3/TRBV12-4	NA	few	TGTGCCAGCAAGCCAGGGTCTAGCACAGATACGCAGTATTTT	CASKPGSSTDTQYF
TRBJ1-6	TRBV3-1	TRBD1	NA	TGTGCCAGCAGCGAAAGGGACAGGAGCTCCTATAATTCACCCCTCCACTTT	CASSERDRSSYNSPLHF
TRBJ1-4	TRBV11-1	TRBD1	NA	TGTGCCAGCAGCTTCGGGACAGGGAAAGAAAAACTGTTTTTT	CASSFGTGKEKLFF
TRBJ1-5	TRBV6-2/TRBV6-3	NA	few	TGTGCCAGCAGTTACTCCACCTCGCGAGGCCAGCCCCAGCATTTT	CASSYSTSRGQPQHF
TRBJ2-2	TRBV24-1	NA	few	TGTGCCACCAGTGATTTGTTCGGGGCGAACACCGGGGAGCTGTTTTTT	CATSDLFGANTGELFF
TRBJ1-1	TRBV7-9	NA	NA	TGTGCCAGCAGCTTATACGCGAACACTGAAGCTTTCTTT	CASSLYANTEAFF
TRBJ2-3	TRBV20-1	NA	many	TGCAGTGCAACGGACATGACAGATACGCAGTATTTT	CSATDMTDTQYF
TRBJ2-7	TRBV23-1	NA	few	TGCGCCAGCAGTCAATCCCGTCCAGGGGTGTACGAGCAGTACTTC	CASSQSRPGVYEQYF
TRBJ2-7	TRBV4-3	NA	many	TGCGCCAGCAGCCAAGTTGTCAGCTCCTACGAGCAGTACTTC	CASSQVVSSYEQYF
TRBJ1-4	TRBV5-1	NA	many	TGCGCCAGCAGCTTGGACGTCTCTGAAAAACTGTTTTTT	CASSLDVSEKLFF
TRBJ2-2	TRBV20-1	NA	few	TGCAGTGCTAGACCCGGGAGCGGGCCACACACCGGGGAGCTGTTTTTT	CSARPGSGPHTGELFF
TRBJ2-1	TRBV5-1	TRBD2	few	TGCGCCAGCAGCGAATGGACTAGCGGGGGCCACAATGAGCAGTTCTTC	CASSEWTSGGHNEQFF
TRBJ2-5	TRBV15	NA	many	TGTGCCACCAGCAGAGATAGGTCCTGGGGAGAGACCCAGTACTTC	CATSRDRSWGETQYF
TRBJ2-1	TRBV12-3/TRBV12-4	NA	few	TGTGCCAGCAGATCCTCGGTGGGGGTCTACAATGAGCAGTTCTTC	CASRSSVGVYNEQFF
TRBJ1-1	TRBV7-2	NA	NA	TGTGCCAGCAGCTTCACGGAAACGAACACTGAAGCTTTCTTT	CASSFTETNTEAFF
TRBJ1-1	TRBV5-1	NA	many	TGCGCCAGCAGCGTACAGGTATTCAACGCTGAAGCTTTCTTT	CASSVQVFNAEAFF
TRBJ1-1	TRBV27	NA	NA	TGTGCCAGCAGTGGCCTTTGGGACGCGGGGGCTTTCTTT	CASSGLWDAGAFF
TRBJ1-1	TRBV2	NA	NA	TGTACCAGCAGCGCGCAGGGGAGGGGAGTCCTCATGAACACTGAAGCTTTCTTT	CTSSAQGRGVLMNTEAFF
TRBJ2-7	TRBV5-1	TRBD2	NA	TGCGCCAGCAGCACTAACCTCGGGTCCGGGGGGGAACCCTACGAGCAGTACTTC	CASSTNLGSGGEPYEQYF
TRBJ1-5	TRBV12-3/TRBV12-4	NA	few	TGTGCCAGCAGTTGGCGAAGCAATCAGCCCCAGCATTTT	CASSWRSNQPQHF
TRBJ2-3	TRBV20-1	NA	NA	TGCAGTGCTTTCAACCCCTTGGTCAGGGAGAGCACAGATACGCAGTATTTT	CSAFNPLVRESTDTQYF
TRBJ1-6	TRBV5-1	NA	NA	TGCGCCAGCAGCTTGGGAACCTATAATTCACCCCTCCACTTT	CASSLGTYNSPLHF
TRBJ2-1	TRBV10-1	TRBD2	NA	TGCGCCAGCAGTCCGCGCGCGGGGGGGCAACATTACAATGAGCAGTTCTTC	CASSPRAGGQHYNEQFF
TRBJ2-7	TRBV6-1	TRBD1	few	TGTGCCAGCAGCCTACAGGGGGAAATCGACGAGCAGTACTTC	CASSLQGEIDEQYF
TRBJ2-5	TRBV5-6	NA	few	TGTGCCAGCAGCCTGAAGGACCAAGAGACCCAGTACTTC	CASSLKDQETQYF
TRBJ2-3	TRBV4-3	TRBD1	NA	TGCGCCAGCAGCCAAGATACAGGGGGCTGGAGTACGCAGTATTTT	CASSQDTGGWSTQYF